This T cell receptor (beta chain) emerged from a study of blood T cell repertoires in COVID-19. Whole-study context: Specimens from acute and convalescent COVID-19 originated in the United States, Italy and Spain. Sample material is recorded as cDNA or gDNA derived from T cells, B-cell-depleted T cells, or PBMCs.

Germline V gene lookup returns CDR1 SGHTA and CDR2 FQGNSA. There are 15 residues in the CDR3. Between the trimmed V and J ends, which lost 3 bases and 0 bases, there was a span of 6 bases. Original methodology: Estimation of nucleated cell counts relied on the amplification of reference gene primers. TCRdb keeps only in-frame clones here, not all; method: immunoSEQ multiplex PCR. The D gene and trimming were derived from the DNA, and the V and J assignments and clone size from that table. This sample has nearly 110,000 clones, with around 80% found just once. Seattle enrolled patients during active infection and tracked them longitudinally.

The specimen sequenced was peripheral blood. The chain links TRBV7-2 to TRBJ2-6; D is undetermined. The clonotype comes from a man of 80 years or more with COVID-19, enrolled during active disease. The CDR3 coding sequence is TGTGCCAGCAGCTTCCCCCTCTCTGGGGCCAACGTCCTGACTTTC. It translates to CASSFPLSGANVLTF.